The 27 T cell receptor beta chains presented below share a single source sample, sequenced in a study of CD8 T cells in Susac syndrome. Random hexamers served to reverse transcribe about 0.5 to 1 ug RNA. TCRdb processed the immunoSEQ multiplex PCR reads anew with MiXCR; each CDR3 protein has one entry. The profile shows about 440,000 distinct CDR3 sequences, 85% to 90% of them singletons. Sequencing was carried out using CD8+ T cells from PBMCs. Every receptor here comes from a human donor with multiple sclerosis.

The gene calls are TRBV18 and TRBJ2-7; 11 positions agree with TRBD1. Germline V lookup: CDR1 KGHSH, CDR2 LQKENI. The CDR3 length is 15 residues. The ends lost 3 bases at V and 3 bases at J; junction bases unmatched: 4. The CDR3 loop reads CASSPPGQGDYEQYF. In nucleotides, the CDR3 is TGTGCCAGCTCACCTCCGGGACAGGGGGACTACGAGCAGTACTTC.

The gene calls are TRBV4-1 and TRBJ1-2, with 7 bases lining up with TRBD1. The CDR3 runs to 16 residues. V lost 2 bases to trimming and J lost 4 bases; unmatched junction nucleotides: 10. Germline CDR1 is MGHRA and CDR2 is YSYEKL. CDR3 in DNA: TGCGCCAGCAGCCAACCGGGACAGAACGGGGGCTATGGCTACACCTTC. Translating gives CASSQPGQNGGYGYTF.

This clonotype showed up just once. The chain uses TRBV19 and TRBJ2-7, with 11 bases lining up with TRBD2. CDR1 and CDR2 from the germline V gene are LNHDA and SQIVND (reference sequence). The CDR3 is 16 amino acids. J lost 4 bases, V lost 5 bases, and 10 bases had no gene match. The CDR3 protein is CASSGGSGTSGYEQYF. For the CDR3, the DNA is TGTGCCAGTAGTGGTGGTTCGGGGACTAGCGGTTACGAGCAGTACTTC. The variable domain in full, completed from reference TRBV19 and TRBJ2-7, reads DGGITQSPKYLFRKEGQNVTLSCEQNLNHDAMYWYRQDPGQGLRLIYYSQIVNDFQKGDIAEGYSVSREKKESFPLTVTSAQKNPTAFYLCASSGGSGTSGYEQYFGPGTRLTVT.

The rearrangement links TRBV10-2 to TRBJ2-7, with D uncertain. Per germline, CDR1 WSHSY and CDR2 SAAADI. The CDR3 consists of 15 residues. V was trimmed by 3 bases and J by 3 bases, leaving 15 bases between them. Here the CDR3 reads CASSDHVGEDYEQYF. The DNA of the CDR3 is TGCGCCAGCAGTGACCACGTGGGTGAGGACTACGAGCAGTACTTC.

The chain's CDR3 is CASSFWQPGEKLFF. CDR3 DNA sequence: TGTGCCAGCAGCTTTTGGCAGCCTGGTGAAAAACTGTTTTTT. The chain joins TRBV11-2 to TRBJ1-4; no clear D gene. The germline V and J ends were trimmed by 3 bases and 7 bases, with 12 bases remaining between them. The V gene's germline CDR1 is SGHAT and CDR2 FQNNGV. CDR3 length equals 14 residues.

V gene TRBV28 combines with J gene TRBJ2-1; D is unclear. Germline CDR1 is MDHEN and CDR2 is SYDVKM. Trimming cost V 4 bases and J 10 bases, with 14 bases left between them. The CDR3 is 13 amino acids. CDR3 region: CASSYNGVREQFF. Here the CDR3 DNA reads TGTGCCAGCAGTTACAATGGGGTACGGGAGCAGTTCTTC.

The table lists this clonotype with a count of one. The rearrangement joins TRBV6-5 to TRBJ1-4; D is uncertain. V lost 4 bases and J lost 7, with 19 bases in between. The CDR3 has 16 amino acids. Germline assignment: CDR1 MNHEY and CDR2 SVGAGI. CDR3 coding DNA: TGTGCCAGCAGTTCCCTTCAGGAGCCCTGGGGTGAAAAACTGTTTTTT. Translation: CASSSLQEPWGEKLFF.

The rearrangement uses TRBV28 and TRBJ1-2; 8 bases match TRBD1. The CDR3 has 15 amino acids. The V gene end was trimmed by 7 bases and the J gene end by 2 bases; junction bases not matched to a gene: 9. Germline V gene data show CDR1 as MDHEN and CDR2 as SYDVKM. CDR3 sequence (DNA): TGTGCCAGCACCAATCCCACAGGGGGAAACTATGGCTACACCTTC. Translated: CASTNPTGGNYGYTF.

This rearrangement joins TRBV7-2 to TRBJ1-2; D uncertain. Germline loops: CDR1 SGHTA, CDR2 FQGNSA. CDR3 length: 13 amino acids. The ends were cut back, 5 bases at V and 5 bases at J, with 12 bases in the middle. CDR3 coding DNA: TGTGCCAGCAGCACCCCCTCCGGGTATGGCTACACCTTC. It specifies CASSTPSGYGYTF.

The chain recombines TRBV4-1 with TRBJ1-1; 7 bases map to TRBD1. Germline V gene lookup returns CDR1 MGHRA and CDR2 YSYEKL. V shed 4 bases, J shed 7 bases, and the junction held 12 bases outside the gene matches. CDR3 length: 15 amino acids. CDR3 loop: CASSLLGETGSEAFF. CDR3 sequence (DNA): TGCGCCAGCAGCCTTTTGGGCGAGACAGGGAGTGAAGCTTTCTTT.

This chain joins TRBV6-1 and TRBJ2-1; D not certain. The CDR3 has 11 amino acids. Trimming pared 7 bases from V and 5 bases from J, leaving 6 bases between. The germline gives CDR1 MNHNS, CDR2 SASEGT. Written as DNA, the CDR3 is TGTGCCAGCACTTCTAACAATGAGCAGTTCTTC. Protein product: CASTSNNEQFF.

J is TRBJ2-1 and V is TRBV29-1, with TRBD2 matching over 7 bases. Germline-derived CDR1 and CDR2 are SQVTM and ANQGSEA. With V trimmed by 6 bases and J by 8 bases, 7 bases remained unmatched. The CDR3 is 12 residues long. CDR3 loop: CSVDILAHEQFF. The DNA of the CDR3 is TGCAGCGTAGACATACTAGCGCATGAGCAGTTCTTC.

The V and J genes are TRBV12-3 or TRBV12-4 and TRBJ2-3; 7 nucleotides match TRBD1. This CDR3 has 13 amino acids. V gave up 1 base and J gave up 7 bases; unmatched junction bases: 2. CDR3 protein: CASSLVGQYTQYF. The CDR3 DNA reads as TGTGCCAGCAGTTTAGTGGGACAGTATACGCAGTATTTT.

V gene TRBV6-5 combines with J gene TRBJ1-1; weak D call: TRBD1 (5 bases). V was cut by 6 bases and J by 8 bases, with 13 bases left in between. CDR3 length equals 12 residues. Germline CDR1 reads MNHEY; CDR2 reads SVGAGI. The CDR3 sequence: CASSQDRGEAFF. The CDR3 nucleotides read TGTGCCAGCAGCCAAGACCGGGGCGAAGCTTTCTTT.

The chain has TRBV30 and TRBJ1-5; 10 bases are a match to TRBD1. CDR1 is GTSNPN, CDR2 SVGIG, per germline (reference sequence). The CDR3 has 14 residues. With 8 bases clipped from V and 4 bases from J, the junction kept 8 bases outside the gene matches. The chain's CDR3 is CAVDGTGANQPQHF. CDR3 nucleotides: TGTGCCGTAGACGGGACAGGGGCAAATCAGCCCCAGCATTTT.

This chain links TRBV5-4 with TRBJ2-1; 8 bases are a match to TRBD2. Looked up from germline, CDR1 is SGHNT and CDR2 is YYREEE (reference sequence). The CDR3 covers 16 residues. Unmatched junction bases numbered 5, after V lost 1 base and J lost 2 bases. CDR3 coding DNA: TGTGCCAGCAGCTTGTTCACGGGAGGGGCCTACAATGAGCAGTTCTTC. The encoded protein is CASSLFTGGAYNEQFF.

CDR3 bases: TGTGCCAGCTACCGCGCACTAGCGGGAGGCGATGAGCAGTTCTTC. Amino acids: CASYRALAGGDEQFF. The rearrangement links TRBV2 to TRBJ2-1; 12 bases are a match to TRBD2. J lost 8 bases, V lost 8 bases, and 10 bases had no gene match. The CDR3 is 15 residues long. Germline V gene sequence: CDR1 SNHLY, CDR2 FYNNEI.

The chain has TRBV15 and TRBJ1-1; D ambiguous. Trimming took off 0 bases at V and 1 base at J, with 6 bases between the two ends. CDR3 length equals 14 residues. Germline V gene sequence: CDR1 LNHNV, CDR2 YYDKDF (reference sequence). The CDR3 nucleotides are TGTGCCACCAGCAGAGATAAGGGGAACACTGAAGCTTTCTTT. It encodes CATSRDKGNTEAFF.

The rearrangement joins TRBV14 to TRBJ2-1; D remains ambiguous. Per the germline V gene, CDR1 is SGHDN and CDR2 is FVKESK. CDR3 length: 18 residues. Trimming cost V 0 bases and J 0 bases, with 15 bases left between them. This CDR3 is CASSQDIASASSYNEQFF. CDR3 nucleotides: TGTGCCAGCAGCCAAGATATAGCATCCGCGAGCTCCTACAATGAGCAGTTCTTC.

The CDR3 loop is CASSDWGSYNSPLHF. The CDR3, as DNA: TGTGCCAGCAGTGATTGGGGCTCCTATAATTCACCCCTCCACTTT. The chain employs TRBV2 and TRBJ1-6; no clear D. The CDR3 is 15 amino acids. Looked up from germline, CDR1 is SNHLY and CDR2 is FYNNEI. Trimming pared 3 bases from V and 0 bases from J, leaving 6 bases between.

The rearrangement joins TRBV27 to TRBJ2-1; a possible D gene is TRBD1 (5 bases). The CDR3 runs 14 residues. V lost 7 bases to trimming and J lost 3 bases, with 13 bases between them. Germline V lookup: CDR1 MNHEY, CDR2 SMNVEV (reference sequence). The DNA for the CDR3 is TGTGCCAGCATGGACACCTTTGACTACAATGAGCAGTTCTTC. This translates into CASMDTFDYNEQFF.

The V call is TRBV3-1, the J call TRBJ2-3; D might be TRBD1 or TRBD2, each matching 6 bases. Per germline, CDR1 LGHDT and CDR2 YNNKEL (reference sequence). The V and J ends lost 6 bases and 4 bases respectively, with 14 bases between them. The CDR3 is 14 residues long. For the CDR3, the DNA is TGTGCCAGCAGGTTGGGGGCGGGGCCAGATACGCAGTATTTT. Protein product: CASRLGAGPDTQYF.

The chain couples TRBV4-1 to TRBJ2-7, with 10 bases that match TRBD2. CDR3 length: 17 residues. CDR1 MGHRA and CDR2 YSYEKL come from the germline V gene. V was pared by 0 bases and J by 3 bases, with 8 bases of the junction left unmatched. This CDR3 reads CASSQEGAAGGDYEQYF. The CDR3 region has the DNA TGCGCCAGCAGCCAAGAAGGGGCAGCGGGAGGGGACTACGAGCAGTACTTC.

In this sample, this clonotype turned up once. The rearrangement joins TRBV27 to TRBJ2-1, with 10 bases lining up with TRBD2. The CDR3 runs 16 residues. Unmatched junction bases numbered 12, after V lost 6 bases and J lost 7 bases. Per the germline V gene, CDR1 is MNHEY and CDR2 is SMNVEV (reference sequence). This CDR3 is CASSLPEREGLNEQFF. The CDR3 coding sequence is TGTGCCAGCAGCCTACCGGAGCGGGAGGGCCTGAATGAGCAGTTCTTC.

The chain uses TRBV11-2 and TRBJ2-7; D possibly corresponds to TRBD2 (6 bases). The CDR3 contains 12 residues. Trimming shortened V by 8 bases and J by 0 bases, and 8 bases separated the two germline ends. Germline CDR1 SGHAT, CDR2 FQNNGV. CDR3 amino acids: CASGGNSYEQYF. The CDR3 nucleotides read TGTGCCAGCGGGGGGAACTCCTACGAGCAGTACTTC.

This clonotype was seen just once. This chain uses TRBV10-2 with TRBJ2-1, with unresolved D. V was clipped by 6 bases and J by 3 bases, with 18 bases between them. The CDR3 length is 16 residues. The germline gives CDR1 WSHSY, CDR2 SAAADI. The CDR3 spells CASRRAGRLIYNEQFF. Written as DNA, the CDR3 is TGCGCCAGCAGACGCGCCGGACGGTTGATCTACAATGAGCAGTTCTTC.

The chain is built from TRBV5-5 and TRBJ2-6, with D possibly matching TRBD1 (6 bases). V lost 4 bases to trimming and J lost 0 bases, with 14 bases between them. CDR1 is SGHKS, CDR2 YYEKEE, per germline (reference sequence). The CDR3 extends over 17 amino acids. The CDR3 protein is CASSPGTLASGANVLTF. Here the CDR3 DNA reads TGTGCCAGCAGCCCCGGGACACTCGCCTCTGGGGCCAACGTCCTGACTTTC.